This T cell receptor beta chain was sequenced in a study of untreated major depressive disorder. Assay used: immunoSEQ multiplex PCR; TCRdb lists only in-frame clones, some missing. The repertoire holds 15,000 to 25,000 clones, 85% seen once, with around 0.76% in the top ten. CDR1 is SNHLY, CDR2 FYNNEI, per germline. This CDR3 spans 14 amino acids. With 2 bases removed from V and 3 bases from J, the gap between germline ends came to 9 bases. This clone was counted once. Material for sequencing was CD4+ T cells from PBMCs. The V and J genes are TRBV2 and TRBJ2-3; D might be TRBD2 (7 bases). This sequence was found in a woman aged 25 to 39 in good health. The CDR3 spells CASSESGTTDTQYF. CDR3 coding DNA: TGTGCCAGCAGTGAAAGCGGGACAACAGATACGCAGTATTTT.